Below are 14 T cell receptor beta chains sequenced from a single sample in a study of beta chain features in type 1 diabetes. Every bit of the isolated RNA underwent reverse transcription, so sequencing read expressed TCRB transcripts. Sequencing was performed with immunoSEQ multiplex PCR; in TCRdb, only in-frame clones are kept and a portion is missing. The profile shows 130,000 to 150,000 clones, 6.9% of them singletons. Sequenced sample: central memory CD4+ T cells from blood. These receptors originate from a woman aged 25 to 45 in good health.

The rearrangement links TRBV18 to TRBJ1-1; 7 nucleotides align to TRBD1. V lost 4 bases to trimming and J lost 1 base; unmatched junction nucleotides: 6. The CDR3 is 15 amino acids. Germline CDR1 is KGHSH and CDR2 is LQKENI. CDR3: CASSLPDRANTEAFF. The CDR3 DNA reads TGTGCCAGCTCACTTCCCGACAGGGCGAACACTGAAGCTTTCTTT.

At least ten counts were recorded for this clone. The CDR3: CASSEAGQGKTQYF. DNA of the CDR3: TGTGCCAGCAGTGAAGCTGGGCAGGGAAAGACCCAGTACTTC. The chain has TRBV2 and TRBJ2-5, with D possibly being TRBD1 (5 bases). Germline V CDR1 and CDR2: SNHLY, FYNNEI. Trimming took 0 bases from V and 6 from J, leaving 11 bases between them. There are 14 residues in the CDR3.

This clone was recorded a few times. The chain employs TRBV18 and TRBJ1-5; D is possibly TRBD1 (6 bases). The ends were cut back, 6 bases at V and 1 base at J, with 10 bases in the middle. The germline gives CDR1 KGHSH, CDR2 LQKENI. CDR3 length: 14 residues. The CDR3 loop reads CASSTGTSNQPQHF. The CDR3 region has the DNA TGTGCCAGCTCGACCGGGACAAGCAATCAGCCCCAGCATTTT. Full variable domain (missing parts from reference TRBV18 and TRBJ1-5): NAGVMQNPRHLVRRRGQEARLRCSPMKGHSHVYWYRQLPEEGLKFMVYLQKENIIDESGMPKERFSAEFPKEGPSILRIQQVVRGDSAAYFCASSTGTSNQPQHFGDGTRLSIL.

This clone was picked up a small number of times. V usage is TRBV29-1 and J usage is TRBJ2-3; 7 bases fit TRBD1. The CDR3 is 15 amino acids. CDR1 is SQVTM, CDR2 ANQGSEA, per germline. J lost 6 bases, V lost 2 bases, and 11 bases had no gene match. The CDR3 DNA reads TGCAGCGTTGAATCCCCGACAGGGACGAGGGATACGCAGTATTTT. Its protein is CSVESPTGTRDTQYF.

This clone was seen a few times. The chain is built from TRBV9 and TRBJ2-1; D is unresolved. The germline V and J ends were trimmed by 4 bases and 9 bases, with 14 bases remaining between them. CDR1 SGDLS and CDR2 YYNGEE come from the germline V gene. The CDR3 sequence is 13 residues long. The CDR3 sequence: CASSFNTRSEQFF. CDR3 coding DNA: TGTGCCAGCAGCTTTAATACTCGGAGTGAGCAGTTCTTC.

About this clone: A read error may explain this, as a much larger clone is one base away. Other DNA sequences in the sample encode the same CDR3. The CDR3 DNA reads TGTGCCAGCAGCTTCCAGGGTAACACTGAAGCTTTCTTT. This sequence encodes CASSFQGNTEAFF. This chain uses TRBV7-2 with TRBJ1-1; possible D gene TRBD1, 5 bases. The V end lost 3 bases, the J end lost 2 bases, and 7 bases lay between the germline ends. Looked up from germline, CDR1 is SGHTA and CDR2 is FQGNSA. The CDR3 has 13 residues.

This clone was found a few times. The chain links TRBV7-8 to TRBJ2-5; the match to TRBD2 covers 9 bases. CDR1 is SGHVS, CDR2 FQNEAQ, per germline. This CDR3 spans 14 amino acids. The junction had 1 base not matched to a gene; V was cut back by 1 base and J by 4 bases. As DNA, the CDR3 is TGTGCCAGCAGCTTAGTAGCGGGAGTAGAGACCCAGTACTTC. Its translation: CASSLVAGVETQYF.

This clone has a handful of counts. This chain connects TRBV6-6 to TRBJ2-7; 12 nucleotides agree with TRBD2. The V gene end was trimmed by 7 bases and the J gene end by 5 bases; junction bases not matched to a gene: 6. Looked up from germline, CDR1 is MNHNY and CDR2 is SVGAGI (reference sequence). This CDR3 spans 14 amino acids. The CDR3 DNA reads TGTGCCAGCAAGGTACTAGCGGGAGGCCACGAGCAGTACTTC. Protein sequence: CASKVLAGGHEQYF.

This clone was observed many times. V is TRBV7-2 and J is TRBJ2-7; 8 nucleotides line up with TRBD2. J gave up 0 bases and V 4 bases, and 5 bases lay outside the gene matches. The CDR3 consists of 15 residues. Germline lookup yields CDR1 SGHTA and CDR2 FQGNSA. The CDR3: CASSSIAGSSYEQYF. Here the CDR3 DNA reads TGTGCCAGCAGCTCAATAGCGGGGAGCTCCTACGAGCAGTACTTC.

This clone was seen only a few times. V usage is TRBV11-2 and J usage is TRBJ2-7, with 8 bases identical to TRBD2. Germline trimming cut 5 bases from V and 3 bases from J; bases unmatched to any gene: 12. Per the germline V gene, CDR1 is SGHAT and CDR2 is FQNNGV. This CDR3 has 16 amino acids. CDR3 sequence (DNA): TGTGCCAGCAGCCCGATAAGAGGACTAGCAAACTACGAGCAGTACTTC. Protein: CASSPIRGLANYEQYF.

V is TRBV6-5 and J is TRBJ1-2, with 9 positions matching TRBD1. Per germline, CDR1 MNHEY and CDR2 SVGAGI. This CDR3 spans 16 amino acids. Germline trimming cut 4 bases from V and 2 bases from J; bases unmatched to any gene: 8. The CDR3 protein is CASSLPGQGPNYGYTF. The CDR3 DNA reads as TGTGCCAGCAGTTTACCGGGACAGGGACCAAACTATGGCTACACCTTC.

This clone occurred a few times. V and J are TRBV4-2 and TRBJ2-5, with 10 bases lining up with TRBD2. The CDR3 totals 17 residues. With 0 bases clipped from V and 1 base from J, the junction kept 5 bases outside the gene matches. The V gene's germline CDR1 is LGHNA and CDR2 YNFKEQ. In DNA, the CDR3 is TGTGCCAGCAGCCAAGATCGACGACTAGCGGGCCAAGAGACCCAGTACTTC. The encoded protein is CASSQDRRLAGQETQYF.

This clone was observed a few times. The J gene is TRBJ2-7, the V gene TRBV28; 11 bases map to TRBD2. Germline CDR1 reads MDHEN; CDR2 reads SYDVKM. The CDR3 is 14 amino acids. V lost 10 bases and J lost 1; bases outside the gene matches: 6. The CDR3 loop is CATQLAGGSYEQYF. CDR3 nucleotides: TGTGCCACCCAGTTAGCGGGAGGGTCCTACGAGCAGTACTTC.

This clone was observed a handful of times. This sequence joins TRBV9 and TRBJ2-5; TRBD1 agrees at 9 bases. This CDR3 contains 15 residues. The V gene's germline CDR1 is SGDLS and CDR2 YYNGEE. The V and J ends lost 0 bases and 5 bases, in that order; junction bases with no gene match: 5. This CDR3 is CASSVATGGGETQYF. The CDR3 coding sequence is TGTGCCAGCAGCGTAGCGACAGGGGGAGGGGAGACCCAGTACTTC.